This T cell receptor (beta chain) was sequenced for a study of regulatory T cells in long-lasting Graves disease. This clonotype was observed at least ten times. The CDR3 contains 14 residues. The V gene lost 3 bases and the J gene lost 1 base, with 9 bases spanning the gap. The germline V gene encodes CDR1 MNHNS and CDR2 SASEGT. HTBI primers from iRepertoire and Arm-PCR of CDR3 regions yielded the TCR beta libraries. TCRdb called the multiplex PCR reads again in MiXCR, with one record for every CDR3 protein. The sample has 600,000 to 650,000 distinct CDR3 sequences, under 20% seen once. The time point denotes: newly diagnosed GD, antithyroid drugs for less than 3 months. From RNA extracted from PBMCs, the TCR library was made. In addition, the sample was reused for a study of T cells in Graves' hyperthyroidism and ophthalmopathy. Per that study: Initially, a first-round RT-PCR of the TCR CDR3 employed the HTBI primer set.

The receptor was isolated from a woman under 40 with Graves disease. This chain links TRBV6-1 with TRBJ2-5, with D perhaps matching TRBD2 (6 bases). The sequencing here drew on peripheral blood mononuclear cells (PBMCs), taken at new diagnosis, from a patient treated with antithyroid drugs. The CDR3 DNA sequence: TGTGCCAGCAGTGATTCGGGAGCCCAAGAGACCCAGTACTTC. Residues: CASSDSGAQETQYF.